This T cell receptor (beta chain) was retrieved from a study of blood T cell repertoires in COVID-19. V lost 2 bases and J lost 8; bases outside the gene matches: 10. The CDR3 has 15 amino acids. The germline V gene encodes CDR1 MNHEY and CDR2 SMNVEV (reference sequence). Only in-frame clones appear in the TCRdb table, and some are missing; sequencing was by immunoSEQ multiplex PCR. Of a few hundred thousand clones in the sample, about 86% were seen once. The TCR originated in a man between 18 and 29 years old with active or convalescent COVID-19. The specimen sequenced was peripheral blood. The chain couples TRBV27 to TRBJ1-2, with 8 positions matching TRBD1. The CDR3 sequence is CASSLLPGQVHGYTF. Here the CDR3 DNA reads TGTGCCAGCAGTTTACTTCCGGGACAGGTTCACGGCTACACCTTC.